Listed below are T cell receptor beta chains from one sample, sequenced in a study of post-analysis software for immune sequencing data. Each CDR3 protein is one row after TCRdb ran MiXCR on the PCR reads. The table has 820,000 or so distinct CDR3 sequences, about 53% seen once. What was sequenced was blood. These receptors all come from a girl aged 10 to 17 with multiple sclerosis. The conserved cysteine and the conserved F or W are not part of the CDR3 here.

v_gene	j_gene	CDR3aa
TRBV29-1	TRBJ2-7	SVVLLPYEQY
TRBV7-3	TRBJ2-3	ASSPRGSTGTDTQY
TRBV29-1	TRBJ2-1	SVEGWRNPYNEQF
TRBV29-1	TRBJ1-2	SGGDTANYGYT
TRBV10-3	TRBJ2-1	AISPGQGRDEQF
TRBV7-4	TRBJ2-1	ASSFGLAGDVEQF
TRBV9	TRBJ2-2	ASSGIGTVGTGELF
TRBV6-4	TRBJ1-2	ASSDFPGVAIYGYT
TRBV20-1	TRBJ2-1	SVPRTGGFEQF
TRBV7-2	TRBJ2-7	ASSLGTSGGYYEQY
TRBV15	.	ATSIDGGYEQY
TRBV29-1	TRBJ2-3	SSGLETDTQY
TRBV10-3	TRBJ1-2	AISEMGRGSGYT
TRBV20-1	TRBJ2-7	SARDLFDTYEQY
TRBV7-9	TRBJ2-7	ASSNWSGAGRNEQY
TRBV2	TRBJ2-6	ASSEDAAGANVLT
TRBV29-1	TRBJ2-1	SVDISPLLLAYNEQF
TRBV18	TRBJ2-1	ASSLSTGRYNEQF